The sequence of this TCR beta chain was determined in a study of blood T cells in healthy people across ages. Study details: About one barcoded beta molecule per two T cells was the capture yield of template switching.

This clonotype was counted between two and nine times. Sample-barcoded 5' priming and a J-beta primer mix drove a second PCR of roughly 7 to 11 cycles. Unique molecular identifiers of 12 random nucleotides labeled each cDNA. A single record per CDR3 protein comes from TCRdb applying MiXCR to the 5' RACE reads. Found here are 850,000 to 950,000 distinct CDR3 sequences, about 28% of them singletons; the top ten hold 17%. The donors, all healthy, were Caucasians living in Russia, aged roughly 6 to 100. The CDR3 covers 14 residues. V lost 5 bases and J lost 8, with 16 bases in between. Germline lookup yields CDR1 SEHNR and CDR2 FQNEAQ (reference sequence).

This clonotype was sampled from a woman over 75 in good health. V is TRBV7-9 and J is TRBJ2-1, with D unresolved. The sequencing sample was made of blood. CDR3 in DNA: TGTGCCAGCAGCCCTCCAGCGTCGGGCGATGAGCAGTTCTTC. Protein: CASSPPASGDEQFF. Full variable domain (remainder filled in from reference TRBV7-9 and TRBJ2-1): DTGVSQNPRHKITKRGQNVTFRCDPISEHNRLYWYRQTLGQGPEFLTYFQNEAQLEKSRLLSDRFSAERPKGSFSTLEIQRTEQGDSAMYLCASSPPASGDEQFFGPGTRLTVL.